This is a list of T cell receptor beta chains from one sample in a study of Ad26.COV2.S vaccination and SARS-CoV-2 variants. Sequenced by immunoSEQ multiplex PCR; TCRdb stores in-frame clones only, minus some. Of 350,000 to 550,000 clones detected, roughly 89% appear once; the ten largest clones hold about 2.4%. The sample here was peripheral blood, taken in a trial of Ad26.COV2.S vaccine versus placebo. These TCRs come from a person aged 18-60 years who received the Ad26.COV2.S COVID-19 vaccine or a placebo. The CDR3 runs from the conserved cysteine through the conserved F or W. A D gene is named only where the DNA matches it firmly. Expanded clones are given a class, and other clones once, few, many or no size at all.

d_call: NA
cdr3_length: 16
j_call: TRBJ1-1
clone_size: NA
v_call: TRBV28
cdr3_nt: TGTGCCAGCAGCCCTCCCCCCGCGGGGTGGGACACTGAAGCTTTCTTT
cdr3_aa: CASSPPPAGWDTEAFF

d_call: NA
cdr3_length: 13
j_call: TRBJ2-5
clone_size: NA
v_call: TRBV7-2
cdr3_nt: TGTGCCAGCAGCTCCCGGGCTGGGGAGACCCAGTACTTC
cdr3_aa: CASSSRAGETQYF

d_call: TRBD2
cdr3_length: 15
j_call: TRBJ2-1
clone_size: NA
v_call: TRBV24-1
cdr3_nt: TGTGCCACCAGTGATCCCGGGACTAGCGGTAATGAGCAGTTCTTC
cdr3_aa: CATSDPGTSGNEQFF

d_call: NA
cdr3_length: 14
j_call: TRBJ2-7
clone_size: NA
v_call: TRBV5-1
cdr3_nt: TGCGCCAGCAGCAAGGCGGTTCCTTCCTACGAGCAGTACTTC
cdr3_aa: CASSKAVPSYEQYF

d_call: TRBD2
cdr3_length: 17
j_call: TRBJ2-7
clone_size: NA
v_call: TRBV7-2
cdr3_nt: TGTGCCAGCAGCTTTGTAGTTCAGCTAGCGGGGGGATACGAGCAGTACTTC
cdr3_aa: CASSFVVQLAGGYEQYF

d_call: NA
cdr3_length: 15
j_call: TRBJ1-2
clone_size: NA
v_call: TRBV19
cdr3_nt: TGTGCCAGTAGTTATAGCGGGGAAGACATCTATGGCTACACCTTC
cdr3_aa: CASSYSGEDIYGYTF

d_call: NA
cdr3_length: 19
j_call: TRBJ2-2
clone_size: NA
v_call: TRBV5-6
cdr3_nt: TGTGCCAGCAGCTTGGGATCCTGGAGGGGGAGGGCCGATCCCGGGGAGCTGTTTTTT
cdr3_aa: CASSLGSWRGRADPGELFF

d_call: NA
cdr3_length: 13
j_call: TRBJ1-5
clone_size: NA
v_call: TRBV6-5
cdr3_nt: TGTGCCAGCAGATTGGATATCAATCAGCCCCAGCATTTT
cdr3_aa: CASRLDINQPQHF

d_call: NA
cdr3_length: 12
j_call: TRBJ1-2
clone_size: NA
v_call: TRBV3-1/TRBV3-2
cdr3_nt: TGTGCCAGCAGCCAACCTGAGAGTGGCTACACCTTC
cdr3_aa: CASSQPESGYTF

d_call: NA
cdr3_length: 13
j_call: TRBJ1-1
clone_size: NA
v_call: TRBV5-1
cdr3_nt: TGCGCCAGCATTGAGGGGCAGGGCACTGAAGCTTTCTTT
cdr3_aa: CASIEGQGTEAFF

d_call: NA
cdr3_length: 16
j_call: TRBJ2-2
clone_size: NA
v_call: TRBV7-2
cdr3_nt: TGTGCCAGCAGCTCCTTCGGCACCAGGAACACCGGGGAGCTGTTTTTT
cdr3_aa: CASSSFGTRNTGELFF

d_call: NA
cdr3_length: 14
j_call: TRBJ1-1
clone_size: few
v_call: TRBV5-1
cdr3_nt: TGCGCCAGCAGCTTGGACAGCCAGAACACTGAAGCTTTCTTT
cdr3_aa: CASSLDSQNTEAFF

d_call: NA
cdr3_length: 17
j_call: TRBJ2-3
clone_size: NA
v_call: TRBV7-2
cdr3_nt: TGTGCCAGCAGCTTACGAGGAGGGGGCGCCCCCGAAGATACGCAGTATTTT
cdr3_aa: CASSLRGGGAPEDTQYF

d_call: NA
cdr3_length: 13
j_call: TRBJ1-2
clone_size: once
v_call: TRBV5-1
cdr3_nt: TGCGCCAGCAGCGGCAACAACAACTATGGCTACACCTTC
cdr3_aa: CASSGNNNYGYTF

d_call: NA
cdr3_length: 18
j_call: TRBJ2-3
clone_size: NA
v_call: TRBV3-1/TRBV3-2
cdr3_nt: TGTGCCAGCAGCCAAAAGATTCCGGTCAGTCTCAGCACAGATACGCAGTATTTT
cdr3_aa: CASSQKIPVSLSTDTQYF

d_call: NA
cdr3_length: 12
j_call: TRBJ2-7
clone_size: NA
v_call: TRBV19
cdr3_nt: TGTGCCAGTACCGACGCGGGCCACGAGCAGTACTTC
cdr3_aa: CASTDAGHEQYF

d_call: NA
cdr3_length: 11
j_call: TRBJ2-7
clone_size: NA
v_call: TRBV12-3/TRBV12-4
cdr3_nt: TGTGCCAGCAGTCTGGGGTTCGAGCAGTACTTC
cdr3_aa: CASSLGFEQYF

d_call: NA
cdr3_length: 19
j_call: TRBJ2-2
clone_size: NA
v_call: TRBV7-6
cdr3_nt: TGTGCCAGCAGCCCTTATAGGGGACGCCTCAACCTGAAGACCGGGGAGCTGTTTTTT
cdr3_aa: CASSPYRGRLNLKTGELFF

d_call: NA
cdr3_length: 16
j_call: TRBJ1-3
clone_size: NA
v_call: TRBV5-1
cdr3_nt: TGCGCCAGCAGCCTAGGGCTCTCCGAAGACCCAAACACCATATATTTT
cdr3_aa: CASSLGLSEDPNTIYF

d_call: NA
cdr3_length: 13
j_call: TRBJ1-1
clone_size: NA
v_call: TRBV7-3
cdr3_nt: TGTGCCAGCAGCTTAGGCGGCCTCACTGAAGCTTTCTTT
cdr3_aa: CASSLGGLTEAFF

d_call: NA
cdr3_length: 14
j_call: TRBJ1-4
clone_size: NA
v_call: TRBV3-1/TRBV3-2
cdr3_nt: TGTGCCAGCAGCCTTGCAGGTTTAGGAGAAAAACTGTTTTTT
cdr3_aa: CASSLAGLGEKLFF

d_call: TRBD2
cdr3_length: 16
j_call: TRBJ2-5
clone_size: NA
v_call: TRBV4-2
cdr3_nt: TGTGCCAGCAGCCAAGGGCTAGCGGGAACTGGAGAGACCCAGTACTTC
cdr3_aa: CASSQGLAGTGETQYF

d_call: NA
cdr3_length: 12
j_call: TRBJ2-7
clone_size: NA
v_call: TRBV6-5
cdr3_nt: TGTGCCAGCAGTATCGGTCCCTACGAGCAGTACTTC
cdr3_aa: CASSIGPYEQYF

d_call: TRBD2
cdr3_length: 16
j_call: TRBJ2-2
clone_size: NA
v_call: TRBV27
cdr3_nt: TGTGCCAGCAGTCCCCTGGCTAGCGGGGGGGCCGGGGAGCTGTTTTTT
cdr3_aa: CASSPLASGGAGELFF

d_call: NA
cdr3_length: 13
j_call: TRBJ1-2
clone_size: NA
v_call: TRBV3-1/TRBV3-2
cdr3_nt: TGTGCCAGCAGCCAAGATGCTAACTATGGCTACACCTTC
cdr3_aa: CASSQDANYGYTF

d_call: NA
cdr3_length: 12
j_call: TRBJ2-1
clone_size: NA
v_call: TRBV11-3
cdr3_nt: TGTGCCAGCAGCTTAGCCCTCTACGAGCAGTTCTTC
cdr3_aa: CASSLALYEQFF

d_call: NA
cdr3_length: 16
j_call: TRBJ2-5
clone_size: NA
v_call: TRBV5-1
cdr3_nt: TGCGCCAGCAGCTTGCGGGACGGACACTCTCAAGAGACCCAGTACTTC
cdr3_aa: CASSLRDGHSQETQYF

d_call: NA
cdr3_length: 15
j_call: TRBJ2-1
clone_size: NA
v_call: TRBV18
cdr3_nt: TGTGCCAGCTCACTAACCTGGAGGGGTTACAATGAGCAGTTCTTC
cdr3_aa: CASSLTWRGYNEQFF

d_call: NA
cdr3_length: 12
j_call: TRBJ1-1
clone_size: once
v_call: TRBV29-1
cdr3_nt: TGCAGCGTTCGACGGAGCAACACTGAAGCTTTCTTT
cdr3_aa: CSVRRSNTEAFF

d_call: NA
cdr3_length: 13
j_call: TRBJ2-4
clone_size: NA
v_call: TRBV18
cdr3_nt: TGTGCCAGCCAAGGCGGATTCAAAAACATTCAGTACTTC
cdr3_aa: CASQGGFKNIQYF

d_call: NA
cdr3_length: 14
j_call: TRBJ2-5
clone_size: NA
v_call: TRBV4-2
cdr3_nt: TGTGCCAGCAGCCAAGGCGGTACCGTGGAGACCCAGTACTTC
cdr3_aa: CASSQGGTVETQYF

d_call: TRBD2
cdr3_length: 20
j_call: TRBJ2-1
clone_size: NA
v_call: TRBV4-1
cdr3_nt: TGCGCCAGCAGCCAAGTACTAGGTAGCGGGAGGGCCTGGACCTACAATGAGCAGTTCTTC
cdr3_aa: CASSQVLGSGRAWTYNEQFF

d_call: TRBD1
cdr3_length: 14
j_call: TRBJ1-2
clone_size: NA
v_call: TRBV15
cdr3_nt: TGTGCCACCAGCAGAGTTCAGGGGGACTATGGCTACACCTTC
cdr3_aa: CATSRVQGDYGYTF

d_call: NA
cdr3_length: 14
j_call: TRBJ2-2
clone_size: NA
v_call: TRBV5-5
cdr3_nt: TGTGCCAGCAGTCCCGCCATTTACACCGGGGAGCTGTTTTTT
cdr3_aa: CASSPAIYTGELFF

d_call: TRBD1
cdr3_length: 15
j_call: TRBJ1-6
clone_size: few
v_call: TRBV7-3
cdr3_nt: TGTGCCAGCAGCTTAGGCAGGGGGGGAAATTCACCCCTCCACTTT
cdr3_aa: CASSLGRGGNSPLHF

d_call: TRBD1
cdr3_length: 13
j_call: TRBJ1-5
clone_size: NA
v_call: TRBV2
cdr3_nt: TGTGCCAGCAGTGTAGAGGGGGCTCAGCCCCAGCATTTT
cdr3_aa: CASSVEGAQPQHF

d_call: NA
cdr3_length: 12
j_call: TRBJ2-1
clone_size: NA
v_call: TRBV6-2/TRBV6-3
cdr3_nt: TGTGCCAGCAGCAAGTCCTACAATGAGCAGTTCTTC
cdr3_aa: CASSKSYNEQFF

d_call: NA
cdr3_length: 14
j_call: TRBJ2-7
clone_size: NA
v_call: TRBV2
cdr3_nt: TGTGCCAGCAGTGGCAGACTGGGCTCCTACGAGCAGTACTTC
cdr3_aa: CASSGRLGSYEQYF

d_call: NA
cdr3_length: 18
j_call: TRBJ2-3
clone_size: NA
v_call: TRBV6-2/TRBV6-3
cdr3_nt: TGTGCCAGCAGTTACGGGCCGAGAGGGGTTATTAGCACAGATACGCAGTATTTT
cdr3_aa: CASSYGPRGVISTDTQYF

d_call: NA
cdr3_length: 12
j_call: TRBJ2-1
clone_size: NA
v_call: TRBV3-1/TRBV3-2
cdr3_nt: TGTGCCAGCAGTTTTAGTTGGAATGAGCAGTTCTTC
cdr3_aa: CASSFSWNEQFF

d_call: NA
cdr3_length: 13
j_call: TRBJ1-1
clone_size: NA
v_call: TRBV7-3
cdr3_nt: TGTGCCAGCAGCCCCCAGGGGAACACTGAAGCTTTCTTT
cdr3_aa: CASSPQGNTEAFF

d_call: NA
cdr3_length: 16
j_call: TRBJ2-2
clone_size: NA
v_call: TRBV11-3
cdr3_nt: TGTGCCAGCAGCTTAGATAGTACAGGCTCCCCCGGGGAGCTGTTTTTT
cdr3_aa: CASSLDSTGSPGELFF

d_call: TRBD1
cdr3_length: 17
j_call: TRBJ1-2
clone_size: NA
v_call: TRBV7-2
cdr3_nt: TGTGCCAGCAGCCCCCCTGTCCCCGACAGGGCTAACTATGGCTACACCTTC
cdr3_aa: CASSPPVPDRANYGYTF

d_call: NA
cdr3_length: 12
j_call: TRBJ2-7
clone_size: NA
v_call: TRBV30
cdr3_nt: TGTGCCTGGGTCCCAAACGGGGGCGAGCAGTACTTC
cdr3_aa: CAWVPNGGEQYF

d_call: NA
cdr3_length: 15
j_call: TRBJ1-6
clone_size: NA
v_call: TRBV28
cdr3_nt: TGTGCCAGCAGTTTTTTCCAGGGAAGGTTTTCACCCCTCCACTTT
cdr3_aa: CASSFFQGRFSPLHF

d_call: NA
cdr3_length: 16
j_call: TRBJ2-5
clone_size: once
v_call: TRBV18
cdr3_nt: TGTGCCAGCTCACCCCTTAGCGGAAACAGGCAAGAGACCCAGTACTTC
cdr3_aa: CASSPLSGNRQETQYF

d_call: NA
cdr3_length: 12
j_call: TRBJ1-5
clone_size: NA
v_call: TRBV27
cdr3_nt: TGTGCCAGCAGCTGGAGGGGTCAGCCCCAGCATTTT
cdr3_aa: CASSWRGQPQHF

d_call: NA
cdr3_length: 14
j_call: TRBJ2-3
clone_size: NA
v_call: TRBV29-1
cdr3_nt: TGCAGCGTTCGCGTCGCGGGGCTTGAAGATACGCAGTATTTT
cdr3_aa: CSVRVAGLEDTQYF

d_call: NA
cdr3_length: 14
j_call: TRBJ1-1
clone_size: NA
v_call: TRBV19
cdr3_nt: TGTGCCAGTAGGGGCAGGCCCCCCCGGCTGGAAGCTTTCTTT
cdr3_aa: CASRGRPPRLEAFF

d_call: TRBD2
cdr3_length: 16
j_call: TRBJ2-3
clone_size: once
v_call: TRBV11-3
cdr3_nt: TGTGCCAGCAGCCCGGGACTAGTTGGAGTCGTGGATACGCAGTATTTT
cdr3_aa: CASSPGLVGVVDTQYF

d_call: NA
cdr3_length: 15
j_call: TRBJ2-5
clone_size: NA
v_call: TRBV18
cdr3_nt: TGTGCCAGCTCACCACGAAGAAGATACCAAGAGACCCAGTACTTC
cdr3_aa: CASSPRRRYQETQYF

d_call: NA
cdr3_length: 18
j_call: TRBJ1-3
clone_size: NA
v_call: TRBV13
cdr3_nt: TGTGCCAGCAGCTTAGTGGAGGAGCGGGGGGCAACGGGAAACACCATATATTTT
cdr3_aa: CASSLVEERGATGNTIYF